The sequence of this T cell receptor (beta chain) was determined in a study of monozygotic twins with cystic fibrosis. Points from the study as a whole: Nucleotide-identical clonotype sharing was significantly higher within monozygotic CF twin pairs than between unrelated CF individuals.

The trim removed 4 bases at V and 3 bases at J, leaving 8 bases unmatched. CDR1 is MNHEY and CDR2 is SVGAGI in the germline V gene. CDR3 size: 15 residues. About this clone itself: Its cognate antigen is unknown.

Generated by immunoSEQ multiplex PCR, the TCRdb table keeps only in-frame clones and is missing some. There are about 24,000 clones in the sample; around 93% occur only once, and roughly 0.29% lies in the top ten. Sequenced input: blood. This rearrangement joins TRBV6-5 to TRBJ2-7; 8 nucleotides align to TRBD1. The origin of this receptor is a girl aged 2-10 years with cystic fibrosis. The chain's CDR3 is CASSFYAGQGYEQYF. The CDR3 nucleotides are TGTGCCAGCAGTTTTTATGCCGGACAGGGCTACGAGCAGTACTTC.